The 23 T cell receptor beta chains below come from one sample, sequenced in a study of shared clonotypes between healthy human individuals. Profiled with immunoSEQ multiplex PCR; TCRdb holds only in-frame clones, not every one. Of 760,000 or so clones listed, 90% to 97% were seen once; the top ten hold about 0.25%. Naive-designated CD8 cells lacked CD45RO, were positively enriched for CCR7, and omitted terminally differentiated effector memory CD45RA+ cells. Specimen: naive CD8+ T cells sorted from blood. The origin of the receptors is a man under 40 in good health.

This chain joins TRBV12-5 and TRBJ1-1; 7 bases agree with TRBD1. The CDR3 runs 18 residues. The V segment lost 0 bases and the J segment 0 bases; nucleotides outside the gene matches: 10. The germline gives CDR1 LGHNT, CDR2 FRNRAP. CDR3 sequence reads: CASGLVRWQGDMNTEAFF. CDR3 bases: TGTGCTAGTGGTTTGGTACGCTGGCAGGGGGACATGAACACTGAAGCTTTCTTT.

The chain is built from TRBV11-2 and TRBJ1-4; no clear D gene. This CDR3 contains 14 residues. Trimming stripped 5 bases from V and 7 bases from J, with 14 bases between. Per germline, CDR1 SGHAT and CDR2 FQNNGV. DNA of the CDR3: TGTGCCAGCAGCGCACCCGTGGGGAGTGAAAAACTGTTTTTT. Amino acid sequence: CASSAPVGSEKLFF. The complete variable domain, with remaining parts taken from reference TRBV11-2 and TRBJ1-4, reads EAGVAQSPRYKIIEKRQSVAFWCNPISGHATLYWYQQILGQGPKLLIQFQNNGVVDDSQLPKDRFSAERLKGVDSTLKIQPAKLEDSAVYLCASSAPVGSEKLFFGSGTQLSVL.

The chain recombines TRBV5-1 with TRBJ2-3; 8 positions agree with TRBD1. In germline, CDR1 is SGHRS, CDR2 YFSETQ. The CDR3 runs to 15 residues. With V trimmed by 2 bases and J by 7 bases, 9 bases remained unmatched. CDR3 sequence reads: CASSLLEDRAHTQYF. DNA for the CDR3: TGCGCCAGCAGCTTATTAGAGGACAGGGCTCATACGCAGTATTTT. The full variable domain, in which reference TRBV5-1 and TRBJ2-3 provide the parts outside the CDR3, is KAGVTQTPRYLIKTRGQQVTLSCSPISGHRSVSWYQQTPGQGLQFLFEYFSETQRNKGNFPGRFSGRQFSNSRSEMNVSTLELGDSALYLCASSLLEDRAHTQYFGPGTRLTVL.

This sequence joins TRBV9 and TRBJ2-5; the D gene is possibly TRBD1 (5 bases). Germline CDR1 is SGDLS and CDR2 is YYNGEE. This CDR3 has 14 residues. Trimming shortened V by 0 bases and J by 5 bases, and 11 bases separated the two germline ends. The CDR3 loop reads CASSVGRGLETQYF. CDR3 bases: TGTGCCAGCAGCGTAGGTAGGGGTCTGGAGACCCAGTACTTC. Based on the CDR3 plus reference TRBV9 and TRBJ2-5, the full variable domain is DSGVTQTPKHLITATGQRVTLRCSPRSGDLSVYWYQQSLDQGLQFLIQYYNGEERAKGNILERFSAQQFPDLHSELNLSSLELGDSALYFCASSVGRGLETQYFGPGTRLLVL.

This sequence joins TRBV10-3 and TRBJ2-7, with TRBD2 matching 7 bases. The CDR3 has 14 residues. The V segment lost 3 bases and the J segment 1 base; nucleotides outside the gene matches: 3. The germline CDR1 and CDR2 sequences are ENHRY and SYGVKD. The CDR3 DNA sequence: TGTGCCATCAGTGACGACGGGAGGTCCTACGAGCAGTACTTC. Translating gives CAISDDGRSYEQYF.

The genes are TRBV4-1 and TRBJ2-7; D is unclear. This CDR3 comprises 13 residues. Germline loops: CDR1 MGHRA, CDR2 YSYEKL. Trimming removed 5 bases at V and 3 bases at J, with 11 bases between. The CDR3 region is CASSERMGYEQYF. CDR3 DNA sequence: TGCGCCAGCAGCGAACGGATGGGCTACGAGCAGTACTTC.

This sequence joins TRBV7-6 and TRBJ2-5; 11 nucleotides match TRBD1. Germline V gene sequence: CDR1 SGHVS, CDR2 FNYEAQ. The J segment lost 4 bases and the V segment lost 6 bases, leaving 16 bases of the junction unmatched. The CDR3 contains 18 residues. DNA of the CDR3: TGTGCCAGCAGTTATTTAGGTCTCGGGACAGGGGGACGAGAGACCCAGTACTTC. The encoded protein is CASSYLGLGTGGRETQYF.

As to this clone: The same CDR3 can be traced to other DNA sequences in this sample. The CDR3 DNA sequence: TGTGCCAGCAGTTTATACAGGGGGAGCTACGAGCAGTACTTC. Its translation: CASSLYRGSYEQYF. The chain joins TRBV27 to TRBJ2-7; 8 bases fit TRBD1. The CDR3 covers 14 residues. CDR1 MNHEY and CDR2 SMNVEV come from the germline V gene (reference sequence). Unmatched junction bases numbered 2, after V lost 1 base and J lost 3 bases.

The rearrangement links TRBV27 to TRBJ2-7; 11 bases fit TRBD2. The V gene's germline CDR1 is MNHEY and CDR2 SMNVEV (reference sequence). V was clipped by 4 bases and J by 5 bases; unmatched bases: 4. The CDR3 totals 14 residues. The CDR3 here is CASSSSGRLDEQYF. As DNA, the CDR3 is TGTGCCAGCAGTTCTAGCGGGAGGTTGGACGAGCAGTACTTC.

The V call is TRBV6-6, the J call TRBJ1-2; 8 bases agree with TRBD1. Germline-derived CDR1 and CDR2 are MNHNY and SVGAGI (reference sequence). The CDR3 is made up of 16 amino acids. V shed 2 bases and J 3 bases; nucleotides not matched to a gene: 8. The CDR3 loop reads CASSYPFVQGDYGYTF. CDR3 DNA sequence: TGTGCCAGCAGTTACCCATTTGTACAGGGGGACTATGGCTACACCTTC.

This clone was observed a few times. The CDR3, as DNA: TGCGCCAGCAGTGATTTAAATCCCTACAACACCGGGGAGCTGTTTTTT. It specifies CASSDLNPYNTGELFF. The rearrangement links TRBV10-2 to TRBJ2-2; D unresolved. This CDR3 has 16 residues. With 3 bases removed from V and 2 bases from J, the gap between germline ends came to 13 bases. In germline, CDR1 is WSHSY, CDR2 SAAADI.

V and J are TRBV28 and TRBJ2-5; 8 bases align to TRBD1. V dropped 3 bases and J dropped 5; count of bases not matched to a gene: 14. Germline lookup yields CDR1 MDHEN and CDR2 SYDVKM. The CDR3 is 17 amino acids. In nucleotides, the CDR3 is TGTGCCAGCAGTTTCCGTAGGACAGGGCTTTTGGGGGAGACCCAGTACTTC. Protein product: CASSFRRTGLLGETQYF.

This chain connects TRBV2 to TRBJ1-4; D gene ambiguous. V was clipped by 9 bases and J by 0 bases, with 11 bases between them. The CDR3 loop spans 14 amino acids. Germline V gene sequence: CDR1 SNHLY, CDR2 FYNNEI. The CDR3 loop reads CASLEQSTNEKLFF. The CDR3, as DNA: TGTGCCAGTCTTGAACAGTCAACTAATGAAAAACTGTTTTTT.

The V call is TRBV7-2, the J call TRBJ2-4, with D possibly matching TRBD2 (8 bases). V was shortened by 2 bases and J by 11 bases, with 28 bases between the two germline ends. Germline CDR1 is SGHTA and CDR2 is FQGNSA. The CDR3 has 18 amino acids. CDR3 DNA sequence: TGTGCCAGCAGCTTACCCCTGCAGGGGGTTAGCGGGATTGGCGTTCAGTACTTC. This encodes CASSLPLQGVSGIGVQYF.

The chain couples TRBV9 to TRBJ1-3; D is unclear. V dropped 3 bases and J dropped 5 bases, with 9 bases sitting between them. CDR3 length: 13 residues. Germline CDR1 SGDLS, CDR2 YYNGEE. CDR3: CASSDDTRNTIYF. As DNA, the CDR3 is TGTGCCAGCAGCGACGACACCCGAAACACCATATATTTT. Together with reference TRBV9 and TRBJ1-3, the CDR3 gives the full variable domain: DSGVTQTPKHLITATGQRVTLRCSPRSGDLSVYWYQQSLDQGLQFLIQYYNGEERAKGNILERFSAQQFPDLHSELNLSSLELGDSALYFCASSDDTRNTIYFGEGSWLTVV.

The chain couples TRBV7-9 to TRBJ2-1; 7 bases map to TRBD2. The J segment lost 2 bases and the V segment lost 3 bases, leaving 4 bases of the junction unmatched. The CDR3 covers 15 residues. The germline V gene encodes CDR1 SEHNR and CDR2 FQNEAQ (reference sequence). This CDR3 reads CASSFGGSTYNEQFF. Written as DNA, the CDR3 is TGTGCCAGCAGCTTCGGCGGGAGCACCTACAATGAGCAGTTCTTC.

The chain is built from TRBV7-6 and TRBJ1-1, with 8 bases identical to TRBD1. J was trimmed by 8 bases and V by 5 bases; bases with no gene match: 4. The CDR3 has 12 amino acids. Looked up from germline, CDR1 is SGHVS and CDR2 is FNYEAQ. The CDR3 sequence: CASSDRGAEAFF. The DNA of the CDR3 is TGTGCCAGCAGCGACAGGGGAGCCGAAGCTTTCTTT.

The rearrangement uses TRBV7-9 and TRBJ1-2, with D unclear. Trimming cost V 5 bases and J 8 bases, with 6 bases left between them. CDR3 size: 10 residues. The germline CDR1 and CDR2 sequences are SEHNR and FQNEAQ (reference sequence). The CDR3: CASSPEGYTF. In nucleotides, the CDR3 is TGTGCCAGCAGCCCCGAGGGCTACACCTTC.

DNA for the CDR3: TGTGCCAGCAGTGAAAGGGATCGGACCGGGGAGCTGTTTTTT. Amino acids: CASSERDRTGELFF. V gene TRBV25-1 combines with J gene TRBJ2-2; D is unresolved. V lost 2 bases to trimming and J lost 5 bases, with 9 bases between them. Germline V gives CDR1 MGHDK, CDR2 SYGVNS. This CDR3 contains 14 residues. The entire variable domain, with the rest obtained from reference TRBV25-1 and TRBJ2-2, is as follows: EADIYQTPRYLVIGTGKKITLECSQTMGHDKMYWYQQDPGMELHLIHYSYGVNSTEKGDLSSESTVSRIRTEHFPLTLESARPSHTSQYLCASSERDRTGELFFGEGSRLTVL.

The chain is built from TRBV27 and TRBJ2-1; 11 bases are shared with TRBD1. CDR1 is MNHEY and CDR2 is SMNVEV in the germline V gene (reference sequence). The CDR3 spans 15 residues. J lost 6 bases, V lost 2 bases, and 3 bases had no gene match. CDR3: CASSLGGQGVNEQFF. The CDR3 nucleotides are TGTGCCAGCAGTTTAGGGGGACAGGGGGTCAATGAGCAGTTCTTC.

The V call is TRBV25-1, the J call TRBJ2-5; weak D call: TRBD1 (6 bases). CDR3 size: 13 residues. The germline V gene has CDR1 MGHDK and CDR2 SYGVNS. V was cut by 9 bases and J by 7 bases, with 18 bases left in between. CDR3 sequence: CASLGPLGGTQYF. As DNA, the CDR3 is TGTGCCAGTTTAGGACCCCTAGGGGGGACCCAGTACTTC.

Concerning this clone itself: This sample also contains other DNA sequences that code for the same CDR3. The chain couples TRBV28 to TRBJ2-7; D is ambiguous. The germline gives CDR1 MDHEN, CDR2 SYDVKM. Trimming pared 3 bases from V and 4 bases from J, leaving 7 bases between. This CDR3 has 12 amino acids. CDR3 residues: CASSFGPYEQYF. CDR3 DNA sequence: TGTGCCAGCAGTTTTGGCCCGTACGAGCAGTACTTC.

V usage is TRBV2 and J usage is TRBJ2-5, with a tentative D call TRBD1 (5 bases). Trimming cost V 6 bases and J 4 bases, with 15 bases left between them. In germline, CDR1 is SNHLY, CDR2 FYNNEI. There are 14 residues in the CDR3. DNA of the CDR3: TGTGCCAGCAGCAGGGTCTACCAAAGAGAGACCCAGTACTTC. It encodes CASSRVYQRETQYF.